This T cell receptor (beta chain) was identified during a study of cytomegalovirus exposure and HLA in healthy donors. Vbeta (60) and Jbeta (13) primers were used in the PCR. Profiled with immunoSEQ multiplex PCR; TCRdb holds only in-frame clones, not every one. This table holds some 99,000 clones, over 65% found once. Study-wide points: There were around 160 TCR beta chains listed as cytomegalovirus-associated. There were several of the most significant clusters that appeared linked to common viral pathogens in a later analysis.

The CDR3 has 19 amino acids. Trimming took 1 base from V and 3 from J; bases not matched to a gene: 13. Germline CDR1 and CDR2: SGHVS and FQNEAQ. Of note for this clone: Its specificity is unknown.

The sequence derives from a male donor in good health and CMV-seronegative. Sequencing was done on a sample of PBMCs. The chain combines TRBV7-8 with TRBJ2-3; 10 bases match TRBD2. CDR3 sequence (DNA): TGTGCCAGCAGCTTAGTGGTCTTGCTAGCGGGAGTGGGGACAGATACGCAGTATTTT. It translates to CASSLVVLLAGVGTDTQYF.